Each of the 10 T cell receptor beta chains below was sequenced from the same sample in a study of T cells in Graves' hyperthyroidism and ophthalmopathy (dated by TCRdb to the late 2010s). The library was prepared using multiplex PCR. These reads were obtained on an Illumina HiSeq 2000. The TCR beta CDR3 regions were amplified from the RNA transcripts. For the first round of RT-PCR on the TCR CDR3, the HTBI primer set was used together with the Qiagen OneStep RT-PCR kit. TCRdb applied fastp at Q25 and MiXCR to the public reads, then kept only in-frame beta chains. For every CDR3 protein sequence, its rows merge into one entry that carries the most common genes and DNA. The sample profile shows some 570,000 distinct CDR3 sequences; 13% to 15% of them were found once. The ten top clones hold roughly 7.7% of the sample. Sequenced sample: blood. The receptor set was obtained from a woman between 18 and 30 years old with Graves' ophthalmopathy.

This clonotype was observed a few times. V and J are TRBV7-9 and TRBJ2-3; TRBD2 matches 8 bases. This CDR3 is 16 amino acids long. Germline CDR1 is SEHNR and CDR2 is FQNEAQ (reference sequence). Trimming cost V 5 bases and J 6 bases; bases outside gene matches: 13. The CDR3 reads CASSPGGAEVWDTQYF. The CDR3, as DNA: TGTGCCAGCAGCCCCGGGGGGGCAGAGGTTTGGGATACGCAGTATTTT.

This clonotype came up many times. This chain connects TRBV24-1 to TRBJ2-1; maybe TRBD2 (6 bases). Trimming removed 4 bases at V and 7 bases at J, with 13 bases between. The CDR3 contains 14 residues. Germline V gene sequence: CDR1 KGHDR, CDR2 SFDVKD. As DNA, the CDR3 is TGTGCCACCAGTGAACTAGCTGGGTTGAATGAGCAGTTCTTC. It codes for CATSELAGLNEQFF.

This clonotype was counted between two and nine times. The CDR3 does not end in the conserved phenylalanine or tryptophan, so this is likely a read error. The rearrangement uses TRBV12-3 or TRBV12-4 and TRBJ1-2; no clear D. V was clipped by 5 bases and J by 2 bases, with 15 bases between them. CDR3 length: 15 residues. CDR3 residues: CASSLLRLRNYGYTS. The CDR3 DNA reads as TGTGCCAGCAGTCTTCTACGGTTGCGGAACTATGGCTACACCTCC.

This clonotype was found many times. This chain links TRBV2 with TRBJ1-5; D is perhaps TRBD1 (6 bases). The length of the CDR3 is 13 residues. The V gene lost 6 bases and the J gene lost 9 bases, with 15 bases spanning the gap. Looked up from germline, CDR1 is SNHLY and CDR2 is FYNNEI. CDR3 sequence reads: CASRGGMSAPQHF. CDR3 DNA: TGTGCCAGCAGAGGGGGAATGTCGGCGCCCCAGCATTTT.

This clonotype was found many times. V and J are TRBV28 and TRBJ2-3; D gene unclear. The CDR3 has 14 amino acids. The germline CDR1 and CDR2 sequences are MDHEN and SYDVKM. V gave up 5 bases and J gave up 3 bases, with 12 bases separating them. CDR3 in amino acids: CASSGTGLTDTQYF. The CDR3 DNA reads TGTGCCAGCAGTGGCACCGGGCTTACAGATACGCAGTATTTT.

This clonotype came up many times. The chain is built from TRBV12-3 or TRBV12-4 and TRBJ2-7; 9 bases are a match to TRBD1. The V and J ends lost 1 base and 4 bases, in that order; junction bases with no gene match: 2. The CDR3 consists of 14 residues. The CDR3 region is CASSLGTGEYEQYF. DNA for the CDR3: TGTGCCAGCAGTTTAGGGACAGGGGAGTACGAGCAGTACTTC.

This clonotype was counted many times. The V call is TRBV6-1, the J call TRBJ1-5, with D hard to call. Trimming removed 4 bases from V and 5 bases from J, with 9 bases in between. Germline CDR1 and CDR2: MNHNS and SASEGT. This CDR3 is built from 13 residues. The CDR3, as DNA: TGTGCCAGCAGTGGGGGAGAACATCAGCCCCAGCATTTT. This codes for CASSGGEHQPQHF.

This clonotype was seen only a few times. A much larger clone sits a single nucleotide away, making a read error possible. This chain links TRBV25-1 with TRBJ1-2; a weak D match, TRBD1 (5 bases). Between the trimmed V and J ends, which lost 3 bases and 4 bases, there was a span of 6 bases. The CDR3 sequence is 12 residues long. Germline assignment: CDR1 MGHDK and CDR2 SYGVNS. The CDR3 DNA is TGTGCCAGCAGTGAGCAGGGCTATGGCTACACCTTC. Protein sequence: CASSEQGYGYTF.

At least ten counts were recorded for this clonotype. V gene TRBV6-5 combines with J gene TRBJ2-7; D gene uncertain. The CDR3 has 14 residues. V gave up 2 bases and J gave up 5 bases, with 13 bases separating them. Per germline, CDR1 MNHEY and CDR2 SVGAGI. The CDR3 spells CASSYDGSFDEQYF. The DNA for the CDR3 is TGTGCCAGCAGTTACGACGGAAGCTTCGACGAGCAGTACTTC.

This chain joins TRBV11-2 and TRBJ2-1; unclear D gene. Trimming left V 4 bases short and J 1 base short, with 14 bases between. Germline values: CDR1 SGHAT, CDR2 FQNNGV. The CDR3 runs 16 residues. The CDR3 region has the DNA TGTGCCAGCAGCTCCCGGACCGCACCTTCCTACAATGAGCAGTTCTTC. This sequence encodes CASSSRTAPSYNEQFF.